The 17 T cell receptor beta chains reported below all come from one sample, sequenced in a study of cytomegalovirus exposure and HLA in healthy donors (dated 2017 in TCRdb). Preparation of the library involved the immunoSEQ multiplex PCR assay. A mixture of 60 forward primers for TCR Vbeta segments and 13 reverse primers for TCR Jbeta segments was used in the multiplex PCR. The clones in this table, taken by TCRdb from immuneACCESS, are in-frame only. Not every clone is retained; where verified, under half of the shortfall comes from an unresolved V gene, and the cause of the rest is unknown. The sample records about 120,000 clones, over 60% of which are singletons. The ten largest clones take up approximately 1.3% of the sample. The sequenced material came from PBMCs. The receptors were gathered from a female donor in good health and CMV-seronegative.

The chain has TRBV4-2 and TRBJ2-3, with 14 bases matching TRBD2. J was trimmed by 7 bases and V by 2 bases; bases with no gene match: 11. Germline V gene sequence: CDR1 LGHNA, CDR2 YNFKEQ. This CDR3 region has 18 residues. The CDR3 reads CASSQSGTSGSSSYTQYF. The DNA for the CDR3 is TGTGCCAGCAGCCAATCCGGGACTAGCGGGAGTTCGAGTTATACGCAGTATTTT.

The chain is built from TRBV5-1 and TRBJ2-7; D possibly corresponds to TRBD2 (6 bases). Germline V CDR1 and CDR2: SGHRS, YFSETQ. The CDR3 contains 16 residues. The V end was cut by 0 bases, the J end by 1 base, with 14 bases between. This chain's CDR3 is CASSLARTTLSYEQYF. DNA of the CDR3: TGCGCCAGCAGCTTGGCTCGGACTACCTTATCCTACGAGCAGTACTTC.

This clone was counted between two and nine times. Other DNA sequences in this specimen translate into the identical CDR3. CDR3: CASSADRVLNTEAFF. The CDR3 nucleotides are TGTGCCAGCAGCGCTGACAGGGTCCTGAACACTGAAGCTTTCTTT. V gene TRBV7-3 combines with J gene TRBJ1-1; 7 positions match TRBD1. V trimming: 5 bases; J trimming: 0 bases; junction bases outside the gene matches: 6. The germline V gene has CDR1 SGHTA and CDR2 FQGTGA. This CDR3 comprises 15 residues.

The chain carries TRBV19 and TRBJ2-7; 9 bases agree with TRBD1. CDR1 and CDR2 (germline): LNHDA, SQIVND (reference sequence). With V trimmed by 5 bases and J by 4 bases, 6 bases remained unmatched. This CDR3 contains 14 residues. Written as DNA, the CDR3 is TGTGCCAGTAGTGCCGGGACAGGGCTTTACGAGCAGTACTTC. It codes for CASSAGTGLYEQYF.

V usage is TRBV28 and J usage is TRBJ1-2, with TRBD1 as a possible D gene (5 bases). The germline gives CDR1 MDHEN, CDR2 SYDVKM. The germline V and J ends were trimmed by 6 bases and 0 bases, with 20 bases remaining between them. This CDR3 is built from 17 residues. The CDR3 nucleotides are TGTGCCAGCAGATGGGTTCCAGGGCGAGGAGCTAACTATGGCTACACCTTC. It codes for CASRWVPGRGANYGYTF.

This chain joins TRBV30 and TRBJ1-1; D possibly corresponds to TRBD1 (6 bases). From germline, CDR1 is GTSNPN and CDR2 SVGIG (reference sequence). The CDR3 sequence is 16 residues long. V lost 1 base and J 0 bases, leaving 15 bases between the germline ends. The DNA for the CDR3 is TGTGCCTGGAGTGCCCGGGGTCAGGGGCTGAACACTGAAGCTTTCTTT. Translation: CAWSARGQGLNTEAFF.

This chain uses TRBV11-1 with TRBJ2-7; the match to TRBD1 covers 7 bases. This CDR3 region has 15 residues. Per germline, CDR1 SGHAT and CDR2 FQDESV (reference sequence). Germline trimming cut 0 bases from V and 1 base from J; bases unmatched to any gene: 3. The CDR3 here is CASSLAGDSSYEQYF. The CDR3 nucleotides are TGTGCCAGCAGCTTAGCGGGGGACAGTTCCTACGAGCAGTACTTC.

The chain links TRBV4-1 to TRBJ2-2; 7 bases are a match to TRBD1. The junction had 8 bases not matched to a gene; V was cut back by 1 base and J by 6 bases. The CDR3 runs to 16 residues. Germline V gives CDR1 MGHRA, CDR2 YSYEKL. The CDR3 region is CASSQAVQGVAGELFF. The CDR3 DNA sequence: TGCGCCAGCAGCCAAGCGGTGCAGGGGGTGGCCGGGGAGCTGTTTTTT.

The V and J genes are TRBV7-3 and TRBJ2-1; D not certain. CDR3 length equals 13 residues. Between the trimmed V and J ends, which lost 5 bases and 4 bases, there was a span of 9 bases. Per germline, CDR1 SGHTA and CDR2 FQGTGA. The DNA for the CDR3 is TGTGCCAGCAGCCCCCTACCGTACAATGAGCAGTTCTTC. It is translated as CASSPLPYNEQFF.

The gene calls are TRBV30 and TRBJ2-7; D not resolved. The ends were cut back, 1 base at V and 4 bases at J, with 23 bases in the middle. Germline lookup yields CDR1 GTSNPN and CDR2 SVGIG (reference sequence). This CDR3 region has 17 residues. CDR3: CAWSDLSPRRYSYEQYF. The CDR3 DNA is TGTGCCTGGAGTGATCTTTCACCCCGTCGATACTCATACGAGCAGTACTTC.

The rearrangement joins TRBV19 to TRBJ1-2, with D possibly being TRBD1 (6 bases). Germline V gene sequence: CDR1 LNHDA, CDR2 SQIVND (reference sequence). The CDR3 spans 13 residues. V was trimmed by 4 bases and J by 6 bases, leaving 12 bases between them. CDR3: CASSTIPGDGYTF. CDR3 DNA sequence: TGTGCCAGTAGTACTATACCAGGGGATGGCTACACCTTC.

This sequence joins TRBV18 and TRBJ2-1, with 8 positions matching TRBD1. There are 14 residues in the CDR3. J lost 6 bases, V lost 3 bases, and 4 bases had no gene match. Germline V gene data show CDR1 as KGHSH and CDR2 as LQKENI. CDR3 sequence reads: CASSPRTGTNEQFF. CDR3 sequence (DNA): TGTGCCAGCTCACCGAGGACAGGGACCAATGAGCAGTTCTTC.

A few counts support this clone. J is TRBJ1-4 and V is TRBV5-6; 7 bases match TRBD1. Trimming cost V 3 bases and J 2 bases; bases outside gene matches: 1. The V gene's germline CDR1 is SGHDT and CDR2 YYEEEE. This CDR3 is built from 14 residues. The CDR3 spells CASSWGQTNEKLFF. The CDR3 DNA is TGTGCCAGCAGCTGGGGACAGACTAATGAAAAACTGTTTTTT.

The CDR3 here is CASSELGRGPGELFF. The CDR3 DNA follows: TGTGCCAGCAGTGAATTGGGCAGGGGCCCTGGGGAGCTGTTTTTT. The chain links TRBV2 to TRBJ2-2; the D gene is possibly TRBD1 (6 bases). Trimming removed 2 bases at V and 8 bases at J, with 15 bases between. Germline CDR1 SNHLY, CDR2 FYNNEI. The CDR3 runs to 15 residues.

This clone was counted a few times. The chain combines TRBV7-2 with TRBJ1-5; the D is unclear. Between the trimmed V and J ends, which lost 1 base and 2 bases, there was a span of 9 bases. In germline, CDR1 is SGHTA, CDR2 FQGNSA. The CDR3 is 15 amino acids. The CDR3 sequence is CASSLDRVGNQPQHF. The CDR3 DNA is TGTGCCAGCAGCTTAGACCGGGTGGGCAATCAGCCCCAGCATTTT.

This chain links TRBV11-2 with TRBJ2-5, with D possibly TRBD2 on 5 matching bases. This CDR3 comprises 14 residues. V was trimmed by 5 bases and J by 5 bases, leaving 15 bases between them. The germline gives CDR1 SGHAT, CDR2 FQNNGV. The CDR3 sequence is CASSKPRGIETQYF. The CDR3 nucleotides are TGTGCCAGCAGCAAACCTCGAGGGATCGAGACCCAGTACTTC.

The rearrangement joins TRBV19 to TRBJ1-1; D ambiguous. Between the trimmed V and J ends, which lost 5 bases and 0 bases, there was a span of 10 bases. Per germline, CDR1 LNHDA and CDR2 SQIVND (reference sequence). CDR3 length: 14 residues. In DNA form, the CDR3 reads TGTGCCAGTAGTGCCCAAACAATGAACACTGAAGCTTTCTTT. It codes for CASSAQTMNTEAFF.